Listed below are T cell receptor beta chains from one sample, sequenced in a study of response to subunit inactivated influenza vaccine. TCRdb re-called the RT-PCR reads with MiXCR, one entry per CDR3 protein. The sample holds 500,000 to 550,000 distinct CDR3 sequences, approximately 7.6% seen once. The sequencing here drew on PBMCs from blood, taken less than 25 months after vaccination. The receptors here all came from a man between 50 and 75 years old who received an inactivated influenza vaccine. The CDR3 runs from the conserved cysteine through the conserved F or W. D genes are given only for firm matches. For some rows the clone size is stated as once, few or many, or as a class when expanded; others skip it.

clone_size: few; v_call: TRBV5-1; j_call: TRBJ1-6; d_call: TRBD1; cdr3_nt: TGCGCCAGCAGCTTGGTAGACAGGGGGCGTCATAATTCACCCCTCCACTTT; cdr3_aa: CASSLVDRGRHNSPLHF
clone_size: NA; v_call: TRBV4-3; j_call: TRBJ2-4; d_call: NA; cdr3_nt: TGCGCCAGCAGCCAAGAAATCGCGGGCTCCAAAAACATTCAGTACTTC; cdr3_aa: CASSQEIAGSKNIQYF
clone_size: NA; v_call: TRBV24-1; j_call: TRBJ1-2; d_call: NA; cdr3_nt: TGTGCCACCAGTCCGGGAAACTATGGCTACACCTTC; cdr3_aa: CATSPGNYGYTF
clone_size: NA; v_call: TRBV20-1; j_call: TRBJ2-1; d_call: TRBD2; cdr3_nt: TGCAGTGCTACCCGGACTAGCGTGAATGAGCAGTTCTTC; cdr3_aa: CSATRTSVNEQFF
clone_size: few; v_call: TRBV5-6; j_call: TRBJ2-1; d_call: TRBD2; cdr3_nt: TGTGCCAGCAGCCCGACTAGCGGGTTGATCAATGAGCAGTTCTTC; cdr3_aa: CASSPTSGLINEQFF
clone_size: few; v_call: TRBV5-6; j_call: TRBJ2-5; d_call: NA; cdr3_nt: TGTGCCAGCAGCTGGAGGTCGTCGGGGTTTCAAGAGACCCAGTACTTC; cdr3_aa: CASSWRSSGFQETQYF
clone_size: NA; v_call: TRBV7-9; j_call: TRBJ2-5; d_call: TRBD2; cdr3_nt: TGTGCCAGCAGCCCTAGCGGGAGGGACCAAGAGACCCAGTACTTC; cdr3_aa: CASSPSGRDQETQYF
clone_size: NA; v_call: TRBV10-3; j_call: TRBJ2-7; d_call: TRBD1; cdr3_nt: TGTGCCATCAGCGCCGGGACAGTCTCCTACGAGCAGTACTTC; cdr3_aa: CAISAGTVSYEQYF
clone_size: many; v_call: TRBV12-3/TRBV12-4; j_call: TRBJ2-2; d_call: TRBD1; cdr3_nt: TGTGCCAGCAGATTCGGGACAGGGGGGATCACCGGGGAGCTGTTTTTT; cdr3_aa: CASRFGTGGITGELFF
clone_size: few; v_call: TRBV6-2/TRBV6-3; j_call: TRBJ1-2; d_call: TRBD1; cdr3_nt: TGTGCCAGCAGTCGACGGACAGGGGGCAACTATGGCTACACCTTC; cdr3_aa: CASSRRTGGNYGYTF
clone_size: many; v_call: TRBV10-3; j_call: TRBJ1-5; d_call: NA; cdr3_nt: TGTGCCATCAGTGTGGGGAGCAATCAGCCCCAGCATTTT; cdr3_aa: CAISVGSNQPQHF